What follows are 13 T cell receptor beta chains derived from one specimen sequenced in a study of persistence of HIV-infected CD4 T cells. Sequencing used immunoSEQ version 4 in survey mode. TCRdb's copy holds only in-frame clones and misses some; the assay was immunoSEQ multiplex PCR. The sample contains some 31,000 clones, 75% to 85% of which appear only once. Antigen specificity for these receptors is unknown. Lysates of CMV-infected fibroblasts at approximately 9.6 ug/mL stimulated these cells. CD40L/CD69 double-negative CD45RO-high memory CD4+ T cells were collected. The sample in question was CD4+ T cells sorted from PBMCs after roughly 17-hour stimulation, obtained from a patient who received antiretroviral therapy. Receptor source: an adult man with HIV who was CMV-seropositive.

The V call is TRBV5-1, the J call TRBJ1-4, with 9 nucleotides matching TRBD1. Unmatched junction bases numbered 4, after V lost 2 bases and J lost 8 bases. Per the germline V gene, CDR1 is SGHRS and CDR2 is YFSETQ. The CDR3 is made up of 14 amino acids. The CDR3 DNA follows: TGCGCCAGCAGCTTACAGGGGGCGAGGGAAAAACTGTTTTTT. This encodes CASSLQGAREKLFF.

This rearrangement joins TRBV5-1 to TRBJ2-7; D gene uncertain. The CDR3 is 15 amino acids. In germline, CDR1 is SGHRS, CDR2 YFSETQ. The V and J ends lost 0 bases and 1 base respectively, with 11 bases between them. CDR3 loop: CASSLGSSNSYEQYF. The CDR3 DNA reads as TGCGCCAGCAGCTTGGGCAGCAGTAATTCCTACGAGCAGTACTTC.

The J gene is TRBJ2-1, the V gene TRBV9, with 7 bases that match TRBD2. The germline V gene has CDR1 SGDLS and CDR2 YYNGEE. The CDR3 has 16 residues. The J segment lost 0 bases and the V segment lost 4 bases, leaving 7 bases of the junction unmatched. The chain's CDR3 is CASSPDGGNSYNEQFF. CDR3 in DNA: TGTGCCAGCAGCCCAGACGGGGGGAACTCCTACAATGAGCAGTTCTTC.

The chain carries TRBV11-3 and TRBJ2-3; 10 bases match TRBD1. The germline V gene encodes CDR1 SGHNT and CDR2 YENEEA. This CDR3 has 13 amino acids. The ends lost 5 bases at V and 4 bases at J; junction bases unmatched: 0. CDR3 region: CASSGQGADTQYF. CDR3 sequence (DNA): TGTGCCAGCAGCGGACAGGGGGCAGATACGCAGTATTTT.

This chain links TRBV9 with TRBJ2-2; D is possibly TRBD1 or TRBD2 (5 bases each). Germline V lookup: CDR1 SGDLS, CDR2 YYNGEE. The ends were cut back, 3 bases at V and 5 bases at J, with 17 bases in the middle. The CDR3 contains 16 residues. The CDR3, as DNA: TGTGCCAGCAGCGGCTTCGATCTGAGGGGAACCGGGGAGCTGTTTTTT. Residues: CASSGFDLRGTGELFF. Variable domain in full (rest from reference TRBV9 and TRBJ2-2): DSGVTQTPKHLITATGQRVTLRCSPRSGDLSVYWYQQSLDQGLQFLIQYYNGEERAKGNILERFSAQQFPDLHSELNLSSLELGDSALYFCASSGFDLRGTGELFFGEGSRLTVL.

Note on this clone: The junction departs from the called germline gene at one end, perhaps through a read error. The CDR3 coding sequence is TGTGCCAGCAGCTTATGTGACAGTCTAAGAAAAGATTTT. Encoded protein: CASSLCDSLRKDF. The chain links TRBV11-3 to TRBJ1-3; maybe TRBD1 (5 bases). The CDR3 is 13 amino acids. From germline, CDR1 is SGHNT and CDR2 YENEEA.

The rearrangement joins TRBV15 to TRBJ2-3; 9 nucleotides align to TRBD1. In germline, CDR1 is LNHNV, CDR2 YYDKDF (reference sequence). This CDR3 is built from 15 residues. V lost 5 bases, J lost 3 bases, and 6 bases stayed unmatched. CDR3 region: CATSPGTGRTDTQYF. CDR3 coding DNA: TGTGCCACCAGCCCCGGGACAGGGAGGACAGATACGCAGTATTTT.

The V gene is TRBV12-2, the J gene TRBJ1-2; the table calls TRBD1, which could not be checked here. TRBV12-2 is deemed a pseudogene. The CDR3 totals 16 residues. The CDR3 sequence is CASRLRGYRALCGYTF. CDR3 bases: TGTGCAAGTCGCTTAAGGGGGTACAGGGCATTATGCGGCTACACCTTC.

This chain joins TRBV5-6 and TRBJ2-3; D uncertain. The germline CDR1 and CDR2 sequences are SGHDT and YYEEEE. The CDR3 is 14 amino acids. V was shortened by 0 bases and J by 2 bases, with 7 bases between the two germline ends. The CDR3 DNA is TGTGCCAGCAGCTTGGGACTTGCCACAGATACGCAGTATTTT. Protein sequence: CASSLGLATDTQYF.

The chain employs TRBV21-1 and TRBJ1-4; the D call of TRBD1 is as the table states it, not checked on the DNA. TRBV21-1 is an annotated pseudogene. CDR3 length equals 15 residues. The CDR3 DNA reads TGTGCCAGCAGCAAACCTGAGTCAGGGGATGAAAAACTGTTTTTT. Protein sequence: CASSKPESGDEKLFF.

The chain is built from TRBV6-2 or TRBV6-3 and TRBJ2-7; D is uncertain. Germline loops: CDR1 MNHEY, CDR2 SVGEGT. V lost 6 bases to trimming and J lost 6 bases, with 12 bases between them. This CDR3 contains 12 residues. CDR3 DNA sequence: TGTGCCAGCAGCTCGGCCTTGAGCGAGCAGTACTTC. Translating gives CASSSALSEQYF.

The rearrangement joins TRBV4-3 to TRBJ1-2, with a weak D call TRBD1 (6 bases). Germline V gene lookup returns CDR1 LGHNA and CDR2 YSLEER. The CDR3 has 16 amino acids. V lost 2 bases and J 5 bases, leaving 18 bases between the germline ends. The CDR3 here is CASSQNVAGEGYGYTF. CDR3 coding DNA: TGCGCCAGCAGCCAAAATGTGGCAGGGGAAGGATATGGCTACACCTTC.

This clone was recorded a few times. The chain combines TRBV4-2 with TRBJ2-5; 7 bases match TRBD2. The CDR3 sequence is 18 residues long. V was pared by 0 bases and J by 7 bases, with 17 bases of the junction left unmatched. The V gene's germline CDR1 is LGHNA and CDR2 YNFKEQ. The CDR3 protein is CASSQDQGTIGGEGTQYF. CDR3 nucleotide sequence: TGTGCCAGCAGCCAAGATCAGGGTACTATTGGCGGGGAGGGGACCCAGTACTTC.